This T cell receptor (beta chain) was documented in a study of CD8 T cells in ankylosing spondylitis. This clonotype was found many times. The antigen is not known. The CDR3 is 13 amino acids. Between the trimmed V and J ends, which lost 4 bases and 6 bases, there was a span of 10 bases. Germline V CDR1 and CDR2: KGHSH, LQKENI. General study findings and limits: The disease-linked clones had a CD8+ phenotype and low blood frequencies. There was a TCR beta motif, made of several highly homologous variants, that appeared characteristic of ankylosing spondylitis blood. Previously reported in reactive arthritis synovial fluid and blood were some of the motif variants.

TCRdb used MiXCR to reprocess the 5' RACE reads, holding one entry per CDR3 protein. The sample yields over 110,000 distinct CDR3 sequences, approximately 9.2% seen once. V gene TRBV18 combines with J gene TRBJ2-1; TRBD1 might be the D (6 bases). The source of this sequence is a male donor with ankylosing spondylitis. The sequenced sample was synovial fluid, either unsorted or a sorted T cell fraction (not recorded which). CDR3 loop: CASSQGRGNEQFF. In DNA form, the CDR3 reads TGTGCCAGCTCACAGGGCAGGGGCAATGAGCAGTTCTTC. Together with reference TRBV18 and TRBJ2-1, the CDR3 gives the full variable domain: NAGVMQNPRHLVRRRGQEARLRCSPMKGHSHVYWYRQLPEEGLKFMVYLQKENIIDESGMPKERFSAEFPKEGPSILRIQQVVRGDSAAYFCASSQGRGNEQFFGPGTRLTVL.